This T cell receptor beta chain originates from a study of T cell clones after liver transplantation. Study-level background: HCV positivity affected three of eight recipients; the rest lacked autoimmune or viral indications.

Only in-frame clones appear in the TCRdb table, and some are missing; sequencing was by immunoSEQ multiplex PCR. The table records roughly 20,000 clones, around 90% of them present only once. The clonotype was recovered from a human donor who received a liver transplant. The input for sequencing was CD8+ T cells from blood, taken before liver transplant.

The CDR3 DNA follows: TGTGCCAGCAGTAAGGACGAGGAAAAACTGTTTTTT. This encodes CASSKDEEKLFF. This chain links TRBV5-4 with TRBJ1-4; D is unresolved. The length of the CDR3 is 12 residues. V lost 5 bases to trimming and J lost 8 bases, with 10 bases between them. Germline CDR1 SGHNT, CDR2 YYREEE (reference sequence).